This T cell receptor beta chain was found in a study of T cell responses to AZD1222 COVID-19 vaccine. Study observations and caveats: Within unmutated variant regions lay the reported targets of nearly half of spike-specific TCRs. Donors, mostly white British, included more females; clonal diversity was possibly underestimated. Baseline seropositives among AZD1222 recipients totaled only six or seven. Spike was spanned by vaccine-associated CD4 TCRs, which were dominant at 160-218 and 743-854.

Assay: immunoSEQ multiplex PCR; the TCRdb copy retains only in-frame clones and omits some. Found here are approximately 150,000 clones, about 91% of them singletons; the top ten hold under 2.5%. This CDR3 is built from 14 residues. With 3 bases removed from V and 6 bases from J, the gap between germline ends came to 14 bases. The germline V gene has CDR1 WSHSY and CDR2 SAAADI. A note on this clone: The target antigen is unknown.

The material was peripheral blood, obtained on day 0 of AZD1222 vaccination. The receptor's source is an adult in good health. The chain is built from TRBV10-2 and TRBJ1-2; D call uncertain. The CDR3 coding sequence is TGCGCCAGCAGTGATGACCGCAACTCGGATGGCTACACCTTC. As protein: CASSDDRNSDGYTF.